This T cell receptor (beta chain) was documented in a study of shared clonotypes between healthy human individuals. About this clone: Antigen: not known.

Produced via immunoSEQ multiplex PCR; TCRdb's table is partial and in-frame only. The sample records some 2,500,000 clones, 85% to 95% being singletons. The CDR3 length is 16 residues. Germline values: CDR1 SGHRS, CDR2 YFSETQ. The V and J ends lost 1 base and 1 base, in that order; junction bases with no gene match: 8. Study conclusions and caveats: Only blood was sampled; tissue repertoires likely differ.

The chain recombines TRBV5-1 with TRBJ2-7; 7 bases align to TRBD1. The sequence derives from a man between 18 and 29 years old in good health. Some clones in this sample may be carry-over from other donors' samples. The sample taken for sequencing was naive CD4+ T cells from PBMCs. Indicated subset: CD45RA+ positively selected. CDR3 sequence reads: CASSLRSQGHSYEQYF. In nucleotides, the CDR3 is TGCGCCAGCAGCTTGAGGTCACAGGGGCATTCCTACGAGCAGTACTTC. The complete variable domain, with remaining parts taken from reference TRBV5-1 and TRBJ2-7, reads KAGVTQTPRYLIKTRGQQVTLSCSPISGHRSVSWYQQTPGQGLQFLFEYFSETQRNKGNFPGRFSGRQFSNSRSEMNVSTLELGDSALYLCASSLRSQGHSYEQYFGPGTRLTVT.